The present T cell receptor (beta chain) was sequenced within a study of CD8 T cells in Susac syndrome. Losses at the gene ends were 0 bases for V and 9 bases for J; bases not matched to a gene: 5. The CDR3 covers 14 residues. The germline CDR1 and CDR2 sequences are SGHTA and FQGNSA. When the RNA was reverse transcribed, random hexamers were used with an input of roughly 0.45 to 1 ug. TCR beta CDR3 was amplified by immunoSEQ covering 54 Vbeta and 13 Jbeta. Using its own MiXCR run on the immunoSEQ multiplex PCR reads, TCRdb lists one record per CDR3 protein. Here the sample spans some 77,000 distinct CDR3 sequences, just over 90% being singletons. To note about this clonotype: Antigen unknown.

General observations from the study: The authors acknowledged that the study's TCR sequencing and HLA analysis involved relatively few individuals.

The source material was CD4+ T cells from PBMCs. The TCR sequence derives from a human donor with Susac syndrome. The chain links TRBV7-2 to TRBJ2-1; 7 nucleotides align to TRBD1. The CDR3 here is CASSLAKGAVEQFF. DNA for the CDR3: TGTGCCAGCAGCTTAGCTAAGGGGGCGGTTGAGCAGTTCTTC.